A selection of T cell receptor beta chains follows, all from one sample in a study of T cells after yellow fever vaccination. TCRdb itself ran the 5' RACE reads through MiXCR, one entry per CDR3 protein. The sample has 450,000 to 600,000 distinct CDR3 sequences, 13% seen once; the top ten hold over 12%. The material sequenced was PBMCs, taken on the day of the yellow fever booster vaccination. Every receptor here comes from a man aged 30 to 45 who received the YFV17D yellow fever vaccine. Both conserved end residues are part of each CDR3. Fields, in order: D gene, J gene, V gene, clone size, CDR3 DNA, CDR3 protein. D genes are given only for firm matches. Part of the rows lack a size; the others show once, few, many or a class for expanded clones.

D: .; J: TRBJ2-5; V: TRBV20-1; size: many; DNA: TGCAGTGCTCGGGAAGCGAAAAACCAAGAGACCCAGTACTTC; CDR3: CSAREAKNQETQYF
D: .; J: TRBJ1-5; V: TRBV6-1; size: .; DNA: TGTGCCACAAAGGGCCCACTTTATAGCAATCAGCCCCAGCATTTT; CDR3: CATKGPLYSNQPQHF
D: .; J: TRBJ2-5; V: TRBV11-2; size: few; DNA: TGTGCCAGCAGCTTACATTTGGACGGACAAGAGACCCAGTACTTC; CDR3: CASSLHLDGQETQYF
D: TRBD1; J: TRBJ2-1; V: TRBV29-1; size: .; DNA: TGCAGCGTTGTAAGACAGGGGGCATACAATGAGCAGTTCTTC; CDR3: CSVVRQGAYNEQFF
D: .; J: TRBJ1-6; V: TRBV27; size: .; DNA: TGTGCCAGCAGGCTCGGGAGTATCCATTCACCCCTCCACTTT; CDR3: CASRLGSIHSPLHF
D: TRBD2; J: TRBJ2-3; V: TRBV28; size: few; DNA: TGTGCCAGCGCTGGGTCACGGCGGGAGGGCCTAAGAGATACGCAGTATTTT; CDR3: CASAGSRREGLRDTQYF
D: .; J: TRBJ1-1; V: TRBV19; size: few; DNA: TGTGCCAGTACTATAGGACAGTCTGAAGCTTTCTTT; CDR3: CASTIGQSEAFF
D: TRBD2; J: TRBJ2-1; V: TRBV29-1; size: .; DNA: TGCAGAACGACCGGGACTAGCGACGGGGGAGAGCAGTTCTTC; CDR3: CRTTGTSDGGEQFF
D: .; J: TRBJ2-1; V: TRBV12-3/TRBV12-4; size: few; DNA: TGTGCCAGCAGCCCCACAACGAACAATGAGCAGTTCTTC; CDR3: CASSPTTNNEQFF
D: .; J: TRBJ2-7; V: TRBV20-1; size: .; DNA: TGCAGTGCTAGACCCCCCGTCCAGCGGGAGCAGTACTTC; CDR3: CSARPPVQREQYF